This TCR beta chain derives from a study of shared clonotypes between healthy human individuals. Template amounts of roughly 280 ng DNA, 25,000 to 30,000 T cell genomes, were employed in unsorted PBMC replicate PCRs. The table came from immunoSEQ multiplex PCR; TCRdb's copy has only in-frame clones and leaves some out. The sample records hundreds of thousands of clones, approximately 71% being singletons. Those who donated were healthy HIV-negative adults, with no recent acute infections or vaccinations reported. From germline, CDR1 is SGHTA and CDR2 FQGTGA. The V end was cut by 5 bases, the J end by 5 bases, with 15 bases between. The CDR3 loop spans 15 amino acids.

The clonotype was recovered from a woman aged 35 to 49 in good health. Some clones in this sample may be carry-over from other donors' samples. J is TRBJ2-2 and V is TRBV7-3; D perhaps matches TRBD1 (7 bases). Sequencing was carried out using PBMCs. The CDR3 DNA is TGTGCCAGCAGCCCACAGGGGCGGGGAACCGGGGAGCTGTTTTTT. Its translation is CASSPQGRGTGELFF.